This T cell receptor beta chain was captured in a study of T cell responses to AZD1222 COVID-19 vaccine. General study points: Spike-wide vaccine-associated CD4 TCRs dominated at 160-218 and 743-854. Repertoire sampling was restricted to post-peak T cell response timepoints.

CDR1 and CDR2 from the germline V gene are LGHNA and YNFKEQ. The CDR3 is 20 amino acids. V lost 0 bases, J lost 7 bases, and 19 bases stayed unmatched. Concerning this clone itself: Its specificity is unknown.

Assay used: immunoSEQ multiplex PCR; TCRdb lists only in-frame clones, some missing. The data hold approximately 190,000 clones, with 75% to 90% observed a single time. The chain recombines TRBV4-2 with TRBJ2-2; 8 nucleotides line up with TRBD1. Sequenced here: peripheral blood, sampled on day 0 of MenACWY control vaccination. The source is an adult in good health. The CDR3 loop is CASSQDPTDRDFVADGELFF. CDR3 sequence (DNA): TGTGCCAGCAGCCAAGACCCAACGGACAGGGACTTTGTGGCCGACGGGGAGCTGTTTTTT.